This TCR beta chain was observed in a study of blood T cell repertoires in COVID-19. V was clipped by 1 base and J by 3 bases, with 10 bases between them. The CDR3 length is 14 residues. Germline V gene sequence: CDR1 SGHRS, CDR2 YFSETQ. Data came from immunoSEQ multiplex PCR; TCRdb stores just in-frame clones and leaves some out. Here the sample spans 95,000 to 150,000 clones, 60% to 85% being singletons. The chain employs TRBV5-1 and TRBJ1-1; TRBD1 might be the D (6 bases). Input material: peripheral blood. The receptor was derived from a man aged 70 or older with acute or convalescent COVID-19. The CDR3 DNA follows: TGCGCCAGCAGCTTGCAGGGGCAGGACACTGAAGCTTTCTTT. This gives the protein CASSLQGQDTEAFF.